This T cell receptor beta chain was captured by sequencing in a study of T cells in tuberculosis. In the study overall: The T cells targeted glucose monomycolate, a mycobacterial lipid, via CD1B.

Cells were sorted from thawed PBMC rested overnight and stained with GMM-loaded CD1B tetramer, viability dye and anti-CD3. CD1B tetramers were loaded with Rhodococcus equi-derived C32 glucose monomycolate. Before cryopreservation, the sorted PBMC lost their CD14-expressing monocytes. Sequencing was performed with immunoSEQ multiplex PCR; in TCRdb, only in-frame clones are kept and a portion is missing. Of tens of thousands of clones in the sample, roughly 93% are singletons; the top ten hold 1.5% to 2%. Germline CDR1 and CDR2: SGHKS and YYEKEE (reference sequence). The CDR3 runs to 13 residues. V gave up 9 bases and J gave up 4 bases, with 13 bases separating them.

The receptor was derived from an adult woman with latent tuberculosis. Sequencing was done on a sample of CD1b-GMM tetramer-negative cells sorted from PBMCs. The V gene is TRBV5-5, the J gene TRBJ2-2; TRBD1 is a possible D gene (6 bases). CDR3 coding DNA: TGTGCCATCCAACAGGGCCCCACCGGGGAGCTGTTTTTT. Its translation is CAIQQGPTGELFF.